These 8 T cell receptor delta chains originate from one sample sequenced in a study of gamma-delta T cells after stem cell transplantation. TCRdb reanalysed the RT-PCR reads with CATT. The sample has approximately 3,000 delta-chain clones, 7% to 9.5% seen once. Sequencing was performed on gamma-delta T cells. Receptors originate from a human donor. It is not recorded whose cells these are; they may come from a transplant donor.

In this sample, this clone turned up a few times. A far larger clone differs by one base, so this is likely a read error. Other DNA sequences from this sample encode an identical CDR3 as well. The chain is built from TRDV2 and TRDJ3; 7 nucleotides line up with TRDD2. CDR3 length: 17 amino acids. The V gene's germline CDR1 is GEAIGNYY and CDR2 EKD. The CDR3 protein is CACDTGGPSWDTRQMFF. The CDR3 region has the DNA TGTGCCTGTGACACCGGGGGTCCTTCCTGGGACACCCGACAGATGTTCTTC.

Of note for this clone: One base separates it from a far larger clone, so it is likely a read error. Other nucleotide sequences in the sample specify the same CDR3. This sequence joins TRDV2 and TRDJ3; 9 bases line up with TRDD3. CDR3 length equals 21 residues. Germline V gene lookup returns CDR1 GEAIGNYY and CDR2 EKD. The CDR3 nucleotides are TGCGCCTGTGACACCGCTACGTCTGGGGGATCGAGCTCCTGGGACACCCGACAGATGTTTTTC. It codes for CACDTATSGGSSSWDTRQMFF.

Notes on this clone: This likely reflects a read error, since a far larger clone is one base away. Other DNA sequences in the sample encode the same CDR3. The chain carries TRDV2 and TRDJ3, with D tentatively TRDD3 (5 bases). The CDR3 totals 21 residues. Germline-derived CDR1 and CDR2 are GEAIGNYY and EKD. V was pared by 0 bases and J by 0 bases, with 20 bases between. The CDR3 is CACDTVFTGGPLSWDTRQMFF. DNA for the CDR3: TGTGCCTGTGACACCGTATTTACTGGTGGTCCCCTCTCCTGGGACACCCGACAGATGTTTTTC.

Points on this clone: A read error is the likely source, as a far larger clone sits one nucleotide away. The same CDR3 also results from other DNA sequences found in this sample. This chain links TRDV2 with TRDJ3; 9 nucleotides match TRDD3. The CDR3 spans 18 residues. CDR1 is GEAIGNYY, CDR2 EKD, per germline. Here the CDR3 DNA reads TGTGCCTGTGACACTTGGGGGATAGCGTCCTGGGATACCCGACAGATGTTTTTC. It encodes CACDTWGIASWDTRQMFF.

Turning to this clone: A read error likely explains this, since a far larger clone differs by one base. V is TRDV2 and J is TRDJ3; 8 bases are a match to TRDD3. The length of the CDR3 is 21 residues. CDR1 and CDR2 from the germline V gene are GEAIGNYY and EKD. J lost 3 bases, V lost 0 bases, and 15 bases had no gene match. CDR3 in amino acids: CACDTVFTGGPLYWDTRQMFF. As DNA, the CDR3 is TGTGCCTGTGACACCGTATTTACTGGGGGTCCCCTCTACTGGGACACCCGACAGATGTTTTTC.

Remarks on this clone: This likely reflects a read error, since a far larger clone is one base away. In the same sample, other DNA sequences code for this CDR3. This chain links TRDV2 with TRDJ1; 8 bases are shared with TRDD3. CDR1 and CDR2 from the germline V gene are GEAIGNYY and EKD. J was trimmed by 2 bases and V by 2 bases; bases with no gene match: 3. The CDR3 is 14 residues long. The CDR3 loop is CACDILGGTDKLIF. Written as DNA, the CDR3 is TGTGCCTGTGACATACTGGGGGGTACCGATAAACTCATCTTT.

This clone was recorded a few times. Possible read error: a much larger clone is one base away. This chain connects TRDV1 to TRDJ2; 9 bases are shared with TRDD2. Germline V gene lookup returns CDR1 TSWWSYY and CDR2 QGS. The CDR3 is 19 residues long. The DNA of the CDR3 is TGTGCTCTTGGGGAACGGCCTTCCTACCCCCTCGGGGGGATGGTACAACCCTTCTTT. This codes for CALGERPSYPLGGMVQPFF.

Note on this clone: This probably arose from a read error, given a far larger clone one base away. Additional DNA sequences in this sample encode the identical CDR3. This chain links TRDV2 with TRDJ2, with 12 bases aligning to TRDD3. Looked up from germline, CDR1 is GEAIGNYY and CDR2 is EKD. The CDR3 covers 15 residues. The V and J ends lost 4 bases and 4 bases, in that order; junction bases with no gene match: 3. CDR3 nucleotide sequence: TGTGCCTGTGATATACTGGGGGATACGACAGCACAACTCTTCTTT. Protein: CACDILGDTTAQLFF.